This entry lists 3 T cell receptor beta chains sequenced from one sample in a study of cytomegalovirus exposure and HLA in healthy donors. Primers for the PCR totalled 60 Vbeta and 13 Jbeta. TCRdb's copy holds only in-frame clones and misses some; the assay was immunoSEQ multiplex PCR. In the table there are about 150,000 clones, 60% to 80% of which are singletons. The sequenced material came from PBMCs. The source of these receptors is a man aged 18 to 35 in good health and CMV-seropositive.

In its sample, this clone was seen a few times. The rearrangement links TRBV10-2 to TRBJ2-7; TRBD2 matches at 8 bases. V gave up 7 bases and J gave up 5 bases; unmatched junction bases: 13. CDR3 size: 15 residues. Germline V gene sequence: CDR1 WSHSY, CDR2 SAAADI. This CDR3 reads CASNRGLGVGNEQYF. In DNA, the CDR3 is TGCGCCAGCAATAGGGGACTAGGCGTCGGAAACGAGCAGTACTTC.

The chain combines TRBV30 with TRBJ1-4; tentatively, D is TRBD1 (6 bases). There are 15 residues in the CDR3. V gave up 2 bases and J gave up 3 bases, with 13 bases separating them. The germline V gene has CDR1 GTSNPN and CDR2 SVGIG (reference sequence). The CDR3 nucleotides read TGTGCCTGGAGTCCAGGGGCCGTCTCTAATGAAAAACTGTTTTTT. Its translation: CAWSPGAVSNEKLFF.

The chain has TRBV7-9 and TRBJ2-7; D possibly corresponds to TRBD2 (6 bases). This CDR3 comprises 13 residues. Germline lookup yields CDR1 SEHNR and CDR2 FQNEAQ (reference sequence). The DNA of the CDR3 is TGTGCCAGCAGCCACGAGTGGGAGGCCGGTCTATATGTC. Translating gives CASSHEWEAGLYV.